These 4 T cell receptor beta chains were sequenced from one sample in a study of blood T cell repertoires in COVID-19. Assay used: immunoSEQ multiplex PCR; TCRdb lists only in-frame clones, some missing. Among about 220,000 clones, around 82% were seen once, and the ten largest hold about 3.8%. The sequenced material came from peripheral blood. The source of these receptors is a woman of 80 years or more with acute or convalescent COVID-19.

The chain links TRBV12-2 to TRBJ1-5. TRBV12-2 is tagged as a pseudogene. The CDR3 covers 14 residues. The CDR3: CASRFGRRNQPQHF. In nucleotides, the CDR3 is TGTGCAAGTCGCTTCGGACGGAGGAATCAGCCCCAGCATTTT.

The chain has TRBV4-1 and TRBJ2-1, with TRBD2 matching 12 bases. The V gene's germline CDR1 is MGHRA and CDR2 YSYEKL. The CDR3 contains 17 residues. The trim removed 2 bases at V and 8 bases at J, leaving 10 bases unmatched. CDR3 in amino acids: CASSQPSSGGARDEQFF. As DNA, the CDR3 is TGCGCCAGCAGCCAACCTTCTAGCGGGGGGGCTAGGGATGAGCAGTTCTTC.

This clone was counted a single time. The V gene is TRBV6-6, the J gene TRBJ2-3; D is perhaps TRBD2 (7 bases). V lost 7 bases to trimming and J lost 5 bases, with 16 bases between them. The V gene's germline CDR1 is MNHNY and CDR2 SVGAGI (reference sequence). CDR3 size: 14 residues. CDR3 protein: CASNWGGQGDTQYF. The CDR3 DNA sequence: TGTGCCAGCAACTGGGGGGGCCAGGGAGATACGCAGTATTTT.

V and J are TRBV7-3 and TRBJ2-1; 8 bases map to TRBD1. The CDR3 is 14 residues long. J was trimmed by 7 bases and V by 5 bases; bases with no gene match: 7. In germline, CDR1 is SGHTA, CDR2 FQGTGA. In nucleotides, the CDR3 is TGTGCCAGCAGCCCCCGGGACAGGAAGAATGAGCAGTTCTTC. It codes for CASSPRDRKNEQFF.